Listed here are 11 T cell receptor beta chains from one sample, sequenced in a study of T cells in Graves' hyperthyroidism and ophthalmopathy. Researchers took RNA transcripts and amplified the TCR beta CDR3 regions from them. In the first-round RT-PCR of the TCR CDR3, the HTBI primer set was used. TCRdb reanalysed the multiplex PCR reads using MiXCR and keeps one entry per CDR3 protein. The table includes 300,000 to 450,000 distinct CDR3 sequences, approximately 13% detected once. Sequenced sample: blood. Source of these receptors: a man aged 25-40 years with Graves' hyperthyroidism that later progressed to Graves' ophthalmopathy.

In this sample, this clonotype turned up many times. The chain combines TRBV11-3 with TRBJ2-1; possibly TRBD2 for D (6 bases). Trimming removed 5 bases at V and 8 bases at J, with 13 bases between. The germline gives CDR1 SGHNT, CDR2 YENEEA. The CDR3 has 13 amino acids. The CDR3 loop is CASSPAGLDEQFF. CDR3 nucleotide sequence: TGTGCCAGCAGCCCGGCGGGGTTGGATGAGCAGTTCTTC.

This clonotype was seen a few times. This chain joins TRBV7-9 and TRBJ1-1; D unresolved. Germline assignment: CDR1 SEHNR and CDR2 FQNEAQ (reference sequence). V was pared by 1 base and J by 5 bases, with 11 bases between. This CDR3 is 14 amino acids long. The CDR3 region has the DNA TGTGCCAGCAGCTTAGGGGAGCAGGTTACTGAAGCTTTCTTT. Translating it yields CASSLGEQVTEAFF.

In its sample, this clonotype was seen many times. The chain is built from TRBV6-1 and TRBJ2-3; D ambiguous. The CDR3 consists of 13 residues. V was cut by 7 bases and J by 6 bases, with 14 bases left in between. Germline V gene sequence: CDR1 MNHNS, CDR2 SASEGT. CDR3 DNA: TGTGCCAGCACCACCAGCCATCGGGATACGCAGTATTTT. Translated: CASTTSHRDTQYF.

The chain uses TRBV29-1 and TRBJ2-2; 8 bases are shared with TRBD2. The ends lost 6 bases at V and 6 bases at J; junction bases unmatched: 12. CDR3 size: 15 residues. Germline V gene lookup returns CDR1 SQVTM and CDR2 ANQGSEA. This CDR3 reads CSVGRRGEVPGELFF. In nucleotides, the CDR3 is TGCAGCGTAGGAAGGCGGGGGGAAGTCCCCGGGGAGCTGTTTTTT.

This clonotype has at least ten counts. V gene TRBV20-1 combines with J gene TRBJ2-5; 7 bases align to TRBD1. V shed 4 bases and J 0 bases; nucleotides not matched to a gene: 2. Germline V lookup: CDR1 DFQATT, CDR2 SNEGSKA (reference sequence). This CDR3 has 13 residues. The DNA of the CDR3 is TGCAGTGCTAAGACAGGGAACCAAGAGACCCAGTACTTC. Its protein is CSAKTGNQETQYF.

A few counts support this clonotype. The chain links TRBV5-1 to TRBJ1-6, with D unclear. This CDR3 spans 15 amino acids. CDR1 SGHRS and CDR2 YFSETQ come from the germline V gene. V dropped 0 bases and J dropped 6 bases, with 10 bases sitting between them. Written as DNA, the CDR3 is TGCGCCAGCAGCTTGGAGGCGGGAGGTAATTCACCCCTCCACTTT. Protein sequence: CASSLEAGGNSPLHF.

This clonotype came up once. The CDR3 here is CASSHQGTDIQYF. DNA of the CDR3: TGCGCCAGCAGCCACCAGGGCACGGACATTCAGTACTTC. This chain links TRBV4-1 with TRBJ2-4; possibly TRBD1 for D (5 bases). This CDR3 region has 13 residues. The V end lost 3 bases, the J end lost 8 bases, and 11 bases lay between the germline ends. Germline lookup yields CDR1 MGHRA and CDR2 YSYEKL.

The chain recombines TRBV2 with TRBJ2-7, with D perhaps being TRBD1 or TRBD2 (5 bases each). This CDR3 comprises 13 residues. The germline V gene has CDR1 SNHLY and CDR2 FYNNEI. V gave up 6 bases and J gave up 2 bases, with 11 bases separating them. The CDR3 sequence: CASRGTSTYEQYF. Here the CDR3 DNA reads TGTGCCAGCAGGGGGACCTCTACCTACGAGCAGTACTTC.

This sequence joins TRBV12-3 or TRBV12-4 and TRBJ2-7; TRBD1 might be the D (6 bases). V lost 4 bases, J lost 3 bases, and 13 bases lay in between. This CDR3 has 14 amino acids. This CDR3 reads CASSSGQFYYEQYF. In DNA, the CDR3 is TGTGCCAGCAGTTCCGGACAGTTTTACTACGAGCAGTACTTC.

This chain joins TRBV4-1 and TRBJ2-2; 10 bases line up with TRBD1. The V and J ends lost 4 bases and 4 bases, in that order; junction bases with no gene match: 3. CDR1 and CDR2 from the germline V gene are MGHRA and YSYEKL. The CDR3 has 15 residues. CDR3 residues: CASSLRTGGTGELFF. CDR3 sequence (DNA): TGCGCCAGCAGCCTGAGGACAGGGGGCACCGGGGAGCTGTTTTTT.

The table lists this clonotype with a few counts. The rearrangement links TRBV19 to TRBJ1-2; D gene uncertain. The CDR3 is made up of 14 amino acids. Trimming cost V 5 bases and J 3 bases, with 13 bases left between them. Germline V lookup: CDR1 LNHDA, CDR2 SQIVND (reference sequence). The CDR3 region has the DNA TGTGCCAGTAGTCCTACCCTCCTAGACTATGGCTACACCTTC. Amino acids: CASSPTLLDYGYTF.